These T cell receptor beta chains were read from a single sample in a study of T-cell memory formation after mild COVID-19. Each CDR3 protein is one row after TCRdb ran MiXCR on the 5' RACE reads. The profile shows approximately 270,000 distinct CDR3 sequences, roughly 17% of them singletons. What was sequenced was PBMCs or a T cell subset sorted from them (not recorded which). These receptors all come from a man younger than 35 who had mild COVID-19 (a few samples of this study predate the infection). Cell type and time point are not known. CDR3s include the opening cysteine and the closing phenylalanine or tryptophan. A D gene is named only where the DNA matches it firmly. Some rows have no size entry. The others give once, few or many, or a class for an expanded clone.

d_call,v_call,j_call,clone_size,cdr3_nt,cdr3_aa
-,TRBV7-2,TRBJ2-7,few,TGTGCCAGCAGCTTCGATAGTAGCTCCTACGAGCAGTACTTC,CASSFDSSSYEQYF
TRBD1,TRBV5-8,TRBJ2-3,-,TGTGCCATAGCCGGAGAACAGGGGGCGATGGATACGCAGTATTTT,CAIAGEQGAMDTQYF
TRBD1,TRBV7-6,TRBJ2-2,-,TGTGCCAGCAGCATCGGACAGGGCTTGACCGGGGAGCTGTTTTTT,CASSIGQGLTGELFF
-,TRBV12-3/TRBV12-4,TRBJ1-4,many,TGTGCCAGCAGTCCGCGTGCAACTAATGAAAAACTGTTTTTT,CASSPRATNEKLFF
TRBD1,TRBV3-1,TRBJ2-1,-,TGTGCCAGCAGCCATTGGGACAGATACAATGAGCAGTTCTTC,CASSHWDRYNEQFF
TRBD1,TRBV7-2,TRBJ1-2,few,TGTGCCAGCAGCATTTACACAGGGGGCGGCGGCTACACCTTC,CASSIYTGGGGYTF
-,TRBV7-8,TRBJ2-5,few,TGTGCCAGCAGCCCCCGGGACGGCGCCTTTTGGACCCAGTACTTC,CASSPRDGAFWTQYF
TRBD1,TRBV7-2,TRBJ2-2,few,TGTGCCAGCAGCGCCGGGCAGGGGGTAACCGGGGAGCTGTTTTTT,CASSAGQGVTGELFF
-,TRBV12-3/TRBV12-4,TRBJ2-7,many,TGTGCCAGCAGCAGGGACTCCTACGAGCAGTACTTC,CASSRDSYEQYF
TRBD1,TRBV7-3,TRBJ2-3,many,TGTGCCAGCAGCCAAGACAGGGGTCGGGCAGATACGCAGTATTTT,CASSQDRGRADTQYF
-,TRBV4-1,TRBJ2-3,many,TGCGCCAGCAGCCAAGTTTATACTAGCACAGATACGCAGTATTTT,CASSQVYTSTDTQYF
TRBD1,TRBV3-1,TRBJ2-7,-,TGTGCCAGCAGCCAAGACCCGGGACAGCACTACGAGCAGTACTTC,CASSQDPGQHYEQYF
TRBD2,TRBV9,TRBJ2-1,-,TGTGCCAGCGCTATAACGGGCGGGGGGTTCCCCAATGAGCAGTTCTTC,CASAITGGGFPNEQFF
-,TRBV4-3,TRBJ2-2,few,TGCGCCAGCAGCCCCTGGACGACCGGGGAGCTGTTTTTT,CASSPWTTGELFF
-,TRBV28,TRBJ1-3,many,TGTGCCAGCACCTTTTCGGTGGGAAACACCATATATTTT,CASTFSVGNTIYF
-,TRBV5-1,TRBJ2-6,few,TGCGCCAGCAGCTGGGGTGGCGTTTCTGGGGCCAACGTCCTGACTTTC,CASSWGGVSGANVLTF
-,TRBV20-1,TRBJ2-3,few,TGCAGTGCTCAAGGTAGAAGCACAGATACGCAGTATTTT,CSAQGRSTDTQYF
TRBD2,TRBV28,TRBJ2-5,few,TGTGCCAGCAGTCATCGACTAGCGGGGGGGCTAGAGACCCAGTACTTC,CASSHRLAGGLETQYF
-,TRBV12-3/TRBV12-4,TRBJ2-5,-,TGTGCCAGCAGCACCCAAACGGAGACCCAGTACTTC,CASSTQTETQYF
-,TRBV29-1,TRBJ1-3,few,TGCAGCGTTGGGCCAGGGGACGGAAACACCATATATTTT,CSVGPGDGNTIYF
-,TRBV6-5,TRBJ1-2,few,TGTGCCAGCAGTTACTCGAGCTGGGGAAACTATGGCTACACCTTC,CASSYSSWGNYGYTF
-,TRBV12-3/TRBV12-4,TRBJ2-1,-,TGTGCCAGCAAACGACAGGCGGGTAATGAGCAGTTCTTC,CASKRQAGNEQFF
-,TRBV20-1,TRBJ1-5,-,TGCAGTGCTAGAGTCGGAGCCAATCAGCCCCAGCATTTT,CSARVGANQPQHF
TRBD1,TRBV30,TRBJ2-5,-,TGTGCCTGTACGCGACAGGGGCCAGAGACCCAGTACTTC,CACTRQGPETQYF
TRBD1,TRBV12-3/TRBV12-4,TRBJ1-4,-,TGTGCCAGCAGTTTGGGGACAGGGGGCTGGACTAATGAAAAACTGTTTTTT,CASSLGTGGWTNEKLFF
-,TRBV12-3/TRBV12-4,TRBJ1-1,few,TGTGCCAGCAGTCCCGTCAGGGGAGACATGAACACTGAAGCTTTCTTT,CASSPVRGDMNTEAFF
TRBD1,TRBV6-5,TRBJ1-1,few,TGTGCCAGCAGCCAAGGGGGCTCTTCGCAGGCTTTCTTT,CASSQGGSSQAFF
-,TRBV19,TRBJ1-4,-,TGTGCCAGTAGTATTCGGGGTGAAAAACTGTTTTTT,CASSIRGEKLFF
-,TRBV12-3/TRBV12-4,TRBJ2-5,many,TGTGCCAGCAGCCCAAGGGGGGCTCTCCAAGAGACCCAGTACTTC,CASSPRGALQETQYF
-,TRBV21-1,TRBJ2-1,-,TGTGCCAGGAGGATAGCGGGGGCAGTCTACAATGAGCAGTTCTTC,CARRIAGAVYNEQFF
-,TRBV6-1,TRBJ2-7,few,TGTGCCAGCAGTGACGGATACGAGCAGTACTTC,CASSDGYEQYF
TRBD1,TRBV24-1,TRBJ2-1,-,TGTGCCACCAGTGATTTCGAGACAGGGGACAATGAGCAGTTCTTC,CATSDFETGDNEQFF
-,TRBV5-6,TRBJ2-5,-,TGTGCCAGCAGCTTAATCCAAGAGACCCAGTACTTC,CASSLIQETQYF
TRBD1,TRBV24-1,TRBJ2-5,-,TGTGCCACCAGCGGACAGGGTCGGGAGACCCAGTACTTC,CATSGQGRETQYF
-,TRBV2,TRBJ2-5,-,TGTGCCAGCAGGGTAGACAGGACCCAAGAGACCCAGTACTTC,CASRVDRTQETQYF
TRBD2,TRBV5-5,TRBJ2-1,-,TGTGCCAGCAGCTTCGGGGGGAAGCAGTTCTTC,CASSFGGKQFF
-,TRBV7-9,TRBJ1-4,few,TGTGCCAGCAGCTGGGACCTCCTTTCGGGAAAACTGTTTTTT,CASSWDLLSGKLFF
-,TRBV6-5,TRBJ2-2,few,TGTGCCAGCGCAGGGAACACCGGGGAGCTGTTTTTT,CASAGNTGELFF
-,TRBV24-1,TRBJ1-6,-,TGTGCCACCTCCACCGACCGGAGCTCCTATAATTCACCCCTCCACTTT,CATSTDRSSYNSPLHF
-,TRBV9,TRBJ1-1,once,TGTGCCAGCAGCGTAGACCCAGGGCGGAACACTGAAGCTTTCTTT,CASSVDPGRNTEAFF
-,TRBV5-1,TRBJ1-1,few,TGCGCCAGCAGCGTCGAGGACCCAAACACTGAAGCTTTCTTT,CASSVEDPNTEAFF
TRBD2,TRBV5-1,TRBJ2-5,few,TGCGCCAGCAGCTTCACTAGCGGGAAAGAGACCCAGTACTTC,CASSFTSGKETQYF
-,TRBV5-5,TRBJ1-1,-,TGTGCCAGCAGCATAGCCAGGGGTTACACTGAAGCTTTCTTT,CASSIARGYTEAFF
-,TRBV6-1,TRBJ2-4,few,TGTGCCAGCAGTGAAGCCGGGTTCCGGGCCAAAAACATTCAGTACTTC,CASSEAGFRAKNIQYF
-,TRBV6-4,TRBJ2-2,few,TGTGCCAGCCGGGACTCCAGGACCGGGGAGCTGTTTTTT,CASRDSRTGELFF
-,TRBV3-1,TRBJ1-2,few,TGTGCCAGCAGCCCTCCGGGAGGACACTATGGCTACACCTTC,CASSPPGGHYGYTF
TRBD1,TRBV12-3/TRBV12-4,TRBJ1-2,many,TGTGCCAGCAGTTTGACAGGGGGACATGGCTACACCTTC,CASSLTGGHGYTF
TRBD1,TRBV4-1,TRBJ2-1,-,TGCGCCAGCAGCCAAGCCCGGGACAGATACAATGAGCAGTTCTTC,CASSQARDRYNEQFF
-,TRBV10-3,TRBJ2-2,few,TGTGCCATCAGTGAACCTTTTCTGGAAAACACCGGGGAGCTGTTTTTT,CAISEPFLENTGELFF